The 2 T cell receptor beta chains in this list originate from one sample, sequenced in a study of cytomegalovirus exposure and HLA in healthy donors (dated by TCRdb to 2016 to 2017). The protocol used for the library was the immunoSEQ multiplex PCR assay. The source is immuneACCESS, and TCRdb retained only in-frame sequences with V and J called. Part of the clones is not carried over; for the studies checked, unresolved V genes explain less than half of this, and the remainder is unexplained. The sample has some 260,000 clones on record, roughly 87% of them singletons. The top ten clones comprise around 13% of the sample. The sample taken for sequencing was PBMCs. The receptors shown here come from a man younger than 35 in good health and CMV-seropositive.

CDR3 loop: CAISESTGQYEQYF. CDR3 nucleotide sequence: TGTGCCATCAGTGAGTCTACCGGCCAATACGAGCAGTACTTC. The rearrangement joins TRBV10-3 to TRBJ2-7; no clear D gene. Trimming left V 0 bases short and J 4 bases short, with 10 bases between. Per the germline V gene, CDR1 is ENHRY and CDR2 is SYGVKD. This CDR3 spans 14 amino acids.

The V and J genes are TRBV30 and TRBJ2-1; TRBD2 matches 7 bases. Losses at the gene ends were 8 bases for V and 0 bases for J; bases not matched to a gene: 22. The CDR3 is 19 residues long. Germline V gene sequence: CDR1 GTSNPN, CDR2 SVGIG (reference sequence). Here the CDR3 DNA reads TGTGCCGGACTGACACCGGGACTAACTACCTCCAGCTCCTACAATGAGCAGTTCTTC. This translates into CAGLTPGLTTSSSYNEQFF.